The rows below give T cell receptor beta chains drawn from one sample of a study of shared clonotypes between healthy human individuals. The method was immunoSEQ multiplex PCR; TCRdb's version includes in-frame clones alone and lacks a portion of them. The table records hundreds of thousands of clones, roughly 72% of them present only once. Sequencing was performed on memory CD4+ T cells sorted from blood. Source of these receptors: a woman aged 25 to 45 in good health. Each CDR3 is given with its conserved first and last residue. D genes are given only for firm matches. Some rows mark clone size as missing; the rest say once, few, many or name a class of expanded clone.

>TRBV19|TRBJ1-5|.|TRBD1
CASSRGRDSYQPQHF
TGTGCCAGTAGTAGGGGCCGGGACAGTTATCAGCCCCAGCATTTT
>TRBV5-1|TRBJ2-7|.|TRBD1
CASSPGTGTLEQYF
TGCGCCAGCAGCCCAGGGACAGGGACTCTCGAGCAGTACTTC
>TRBV7-8|TRBJ2-7|.|TRBD2
CASSLERGLAGGEQYF
TGTGCCAGCAGCCTAGAACGCGGACTAGCGGGAGGAGAGCAGTACTTC
>TRBV29-1|TRBJ2-7|few|.
CSVAGRDGASFEQYF
TGCAGCGTGGCAGGTCGGGACGGAGCGTCTTTCGAGCAGTACTTC
>TRBV28|TRBJ1-1|once|.
CASSGVMNTEAFF
TGTGCCAGCAGTGGGGTCATGAACACTGAAGCTTTCTTT
>TRBV19|TRBJ2-6|.|.
CASSWGPGANVLTF
TGTGCCAGTAGTTGGGGGCCCGGGGCCAACGTCCTGACTTTC
>TRBV5-1|TRBJ2-1|.|TRBD2
CASSLAPLRLAGGDNEQFF
TGCGCCAGCAGCTTGGCCCCATTGAGACTAGCGGGAGGGGACAATGAGCAGTTCTTC
>TRBV28|TRBJ2-3|.|.
CASSFGGPAADTQYF
TGTGCCAGCAGTTTCGGGGGGCCTGCGGCAGATACGCAGTATTTT
>TRBV28|TRBJ1-3|.|TRBD1
CASSSPTGVGNTIYF
TGTGCCAGCAGTTCCCCGACAGGGGTTGGGAACACCATATATTTT
>TRBV6-1|TRBJ1-5|.|.
CASTRDNQPQHF
TGTGCCAGCACGCGGGATAATCAGCCCCAGCATTTT
>TRBV5-4|TRBJ2-5|.|TRBD1
CASSSTGTGDREQYF
TGTGCCAGCAGCTCCACCGGGACAGGGGATAGGGAGCAGTACTTC
>TRBV5-1|TRBJ2-5|few|.
CASSQGPGTETQYF
TGCGCCAGCAGCCAAGGTCCCGGGACAGAGACCCAGTACTTC
>TRBV4-2|TRBJ2-7|.|TRBD1
CASSRWSGTGITYEQYF
TGTGCCAGCAGCCGCTGGTCAGGGACAGGGATAACCTACGAGCAGTACTTC
>TRBV2|TRBJ2-6|.|.
CATHEGFGANVLTF
TGTGCCACCCACGAGGGGTTCGGGGCCAACGTCCTGACTTTC
>TRBV11-2|TRBJ2-3|.|.
CASSLERSTDTQYF
TGTGCCAGCAGCTTAGAGAGGAGCACAGATACGCAGTATTTT
>TRBV10-3|TRBJ1-1|.|.
CAISAGLLVDTEAFF
TGTGCCATCAGTGCGGGTTTGTTGGTGGATACTGAAGCTTTCTTT
>TRBV28|TRBJ2-7|.|TRBD2
CASRLTSGPYEQYF
TGTGCCAGCAGACTTACTAGCGGGCCCTACGAGCAGTACTTC
>TRBV4-1|TRBJ2-5|.|.
CASSQGTVQETQYF
TGCGCCAGCAGCCAAGGGACAGTTCAAGAGACCCAGTACTTC
>TRBV28|TRBJ2-7|.|TRBD1
CASSPLDRAQQYF
TGTGCCAGCAGTCCCCTAGACAGGGCACAGCAGTACTTC
>TRBV5-1|TRBJ2-2|.|.
CASQFTPVTGGELFF
TGCGCCAGCCAATTTACCCCGGTGACCGGTGGGGAGCTGTTTTTT
>TRBV10-2|TRBJ2-3|.|TRBD2
CASSEWRAGGSADTQYF
TGCGCCAGCAGTGAGTGGAGAGCGGGAGGGAGCGCAGATACGCAGTATTTT
>TRBV2|TRBJ2-1|.|TRBD2
CASKKGLAGGYNEQFF
TGTGCCAGCAAAAAGGGCCTAGCGGGAGGTTACAATGAGCAGTTCTTC
>TRBV9|TRBJ2-5|many|.
CASSVAWGQGETQYF
TGTGCCAGCAGCGTAGCTTGGGGCCAGGGGGAGACCCAGTACTTC
>TRBV15|TRBJ1-3|.|TRBD1
CATESHRGPGNTIYF
TGTGCCACGGAATCCCACAGGGGACCTGGAAACACCATATATTTT
>TRBV7-9|TRBJ2-7|once|TRBD1
CASSPDRILRQQYF
TGTGCCAGCAGTCCGGACAGGATCCTACGTCAGCAGTACTTC
>TRBV5-1|TRBJ2-7|.|TRBD1
CASSLGPGQGARDEQYF
TGCGCCAGCAGTCTTGGGCCGGGACAGGGGGCCAGGGACGAGCAGTACTTC
>TRBV28|TRBJ2-3|once|.
CASSLATFADTQYF
TGTGCCAGCAGTTTAGCTACTTTCGCAGATACGCAGTATTTT
>TRBV27|TRBJ1-5|.|.
CASSLGGQINQPQHF
TGTGCCAGCAGTTTGGGAGGACAGATTAATCAGCCCCAGCATTTT
>TRBV5-1|TRBJ1-1|.|TRBD1
CASSWTGGASDTEAFF
TGCGCCAGCAGCTGGACAGGGGGCGCGTCGGACACTGAAGCTTTCTTT
>TRBV28|TRBJ2-3|.|.
CASRSGTGGTDTQYF
TGTGCCAGCAGGTCGGGTACAGGCGGCACAGATACGCAGTATTTT
>TRBV29-1|TRBJ2-5|.|.
CSVRDPLGVQETQYF
TGCAGCGTCCGCGACCCCCTAGGGGTTCAAGAGACCCAGTACTTC
>TRBV27|TRBJ1-1|.|.
CASRQNTEAFF
TGTGCCAGCAGACAGAACACTGAAGCTTTCTTT
>TRBV2|TRBJ1-1|.|.
CASNGVARTNTEAFF
TGTGCCAGTAATGGGGTCGCCAGGACGAACACTGAAGCTTTCTTT
>TRBV29-1|TRBJ1-1|.|.
CSVGALTEAFF
TGCAGCGTAGGGGCCCTCACTGAAGCTTTCTTT
>TRBV9|TRBJ1-4|.|.
CASSPRMDEKLFF
TGTGCCAGCAGCCCTCGAATGGATGAAAAACTGTTTTTT
>TRBV7-2|TRBJ2-2|.|.
CASSLRIRESKPGELFF
TGTGCCAGCAGCTTAAGAATTAGGGAGAGTAAGCCCGGGGAGCTGTTTTTT
>TRBV10-3|TRBJ1-2|.|.
CAIPFGGYTF
TGTGCCATCCCCTTTGGGGGCTACACCTTC
>TRBV4-1|TRBJ1-5|.|.
CASSQGPGYQPQHF
TGCGCCAGCAGCCAAGGGCCCGGGTACCAGCCCCAGCATTTT
>TRBV29-1|TRBJ2-5|.|.
CSVPRDPQTQETQYF
TGCAGCGTGCCCCGGGACCCACAGACTCAAGAGACCCAGTACTTC
>TRBV5-4|TRBJ2-5|.|.
CASSLETGGGQETQYF
TGTGCCAGCAGCTTGGAAACAGGGGGGGGCCAAGAGACCCAGTACTTC
>TRBV28|TRBJ1-1|.|.
CASSYNGQYTEAFF
TGTGCCAGCAGTTATAACGGACAATACACTGAAGCTTTCTTT
>TRBV7-3|TRBJ2-3|.|TRBD2
CASSELAGKAQYF
TGTGCCAGCAGCGAACTAGCGGGAAAGGCGCAGTATTTT
>TRBV2|TRBJ2-2|.|TRBD1
CASSERGLRNTGELFF
TGTGCCAGCAGTGAGAGGGGGCTACGTAACACCGGGGAGCTGTTTTTT
>TRBV6-6|TRBJ1-1|.|.
CASSYGLSNTEAFF
TGTGCCAGCAGTTACGGGTTATCGAACACTGAAGCTTTCTTT
>TRBV11-2|TRBJ2-1|.|TRBD2
CASSLLAGGHNEQFF
TGTGCCAGCAGCTTACTAGCGGGAGGACACAATGAGCAGTTCTTC
>TRBV5-1|TRBJ2-2|.|TRBD2
CASSSTSVDTGELFF
TGCGCCAGCAGCTCAACTAGCGTTGACACCGGGGAGCTGTTTTTT
>TRBV4-2|TRBJ2-7|.|TRBD2
CASSQPGTSVGEQYF
TGTGCCAGCAGCCAACCCGGGACTAGCGTTGGCGAGCAGTACTTC
>TRBV5-1|TRBJ2-1|.|TRBD2
CASSYVSSGSYEQFF
TGCGCCAGCAGTTATGTTTCTAGCGGCTCCTATGAGCAGTTCTTC
>TRBV4-1|TRBJ2-1|.|TRBD1
CASSRGQGWTPLKHNEQFF
TGCGCCAGCAGCCGAGGACAGGGGTGGACACCCTTAAAACACAATGAGCAGTTCTTC
>TRBV5-8|TRBJ2-5|.|TRBD2
CASSKGTSGSLGETQYF
TGTGCCAGCAGCAAGGGGACTAGCGGGAGCTTGGGGGAGACCCAGTACTTC
>TRBV19|TRBJ2-1|.|.
CASSIGALSYNEQFF
TGTGCCAGTAGTATCGGGGCCCTCTCCTACAATGAGCAGTTCTTC
>TRBV28|TRBJ1-1|.|.
CASKVLNTEAFF
TGTGCCAGCAAAGTGTTGAACACTGAAGCTTTCTTT
>TRBV25-1|TRBJ2-1|few|.
CASSPEAYNEQFF
TGTGCCAGCAGTCCTGAGGCTTACAATGAGCAGTTCTTC
>TRBV19|TRBJ2-4|many|.
CASSMELGNIQYF
TGTGCCAGTAGTATGGAGTTAGGAAACATTCAGTACTTC
>TRBV10-3|TRBJ2-1|.|.
CAISDGGRGLTNEQFF
TGTGCCATCAGTGATGGAGGCCGGGGGCTTACAAATGAGCAGTTCTTC